The clone carrying this T cell receptor beta chain was seen a handful of times. As yet, its antigen is unknown. This CDR3 has 15 amino acids. V lost 5 bases and J lost 1; bases outside the gene matches: 2. Germline CDR1 SGHTA, CDR2 FQGNSA. The study reverse transcribed the entire isolated RNA, so it sequenced expressed TCRB transcripts. The repertoire was sequenced with immunoSEQ multiplex PCR; TCRdb's copy has only in-frame clones and lacks some. The data contain around 430,000 clones, about 30% of them singletons. The data stem from a study of beta chain features in type 1 diabetes. General observations from the study: There was a possibility that cDNA sequencing over-represented cells with high TCR expression. For patients and controls alike, PCR might favor shorter templates to the same degree. Significant though moderate, a shortening of TCRB CDR3s appeared in all four CD4+ subsets of Type 1 diabetes patients.

This receptor was obtained from a man younger than 35 in good health. The chain employs TRBV7-2 and TRBJ2-2, with TRBD1 matching 9 bases. The sample taken for sequencing was naive CD4+ T cells from blood. CDR3 coding DNA: TGTGCCAGCAGCATGGACAGGGGGAACACCGGGGAGCTGTTTTTT. This codes for CASSMDRGNTGELFF.